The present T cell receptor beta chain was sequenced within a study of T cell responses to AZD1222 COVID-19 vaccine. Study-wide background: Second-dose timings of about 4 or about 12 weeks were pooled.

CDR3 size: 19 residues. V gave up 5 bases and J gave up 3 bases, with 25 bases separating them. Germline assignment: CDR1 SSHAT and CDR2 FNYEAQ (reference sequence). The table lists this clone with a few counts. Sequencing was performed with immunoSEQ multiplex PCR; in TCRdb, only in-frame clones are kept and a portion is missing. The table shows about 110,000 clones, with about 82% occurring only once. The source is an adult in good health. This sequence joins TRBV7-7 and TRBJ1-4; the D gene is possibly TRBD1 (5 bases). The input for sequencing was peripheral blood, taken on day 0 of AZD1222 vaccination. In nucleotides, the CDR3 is TGTGCCAGCAGCCCTACCAGGGTCGGCAGGAGTTTGGCTAATGAAAAACTGTTTTTT. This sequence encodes CASSPTRVGRSLANEKLFF.